This TCR beta chain was identified during a study of shared clonotypes between healthy human individuals. Study findings and constraints: Donor clonotype sharing was expected to depend on sequencing depth. It was only blood that was sampled, and tissue repertoires likely differ.

The unsorted samples took 90 million or so PBMCs to get genomic DNA. An even split of each subset's genomic DNA across several immunoSEQ plates was performed. The repertoire was sequenced with immunoSEQ multiplex PCR; TCRdb's copy has only in-frame clones and lacks some. There are about 470,000 clones in the sample; about 85% occur only once, and 13% lies in the top ten. This clone was detected only a few times. Its antigen is not known. In the same sample, other DNA sequences code for this CDR3. The TCR comes from a woman in her forties in good health. Some clones in this sample may be carry-over from other donors' samples. The specimen sequenced was PBMCs.

The CDR3 is CASSPYNEKLFF. The CDR3 region has the DNA TGTGCCAGCAGTCCATATAATGAAAAACTGTTTTTT. The genes are TRBV28 and TRBJ1-4; D remains unclear. Germline CDR1 is MDHEN and CDR2 is SYDVKM. Trimming cost V 5 bases and J 4 bases, with 5 bases left between them. The CDR3 totals 12 residues.